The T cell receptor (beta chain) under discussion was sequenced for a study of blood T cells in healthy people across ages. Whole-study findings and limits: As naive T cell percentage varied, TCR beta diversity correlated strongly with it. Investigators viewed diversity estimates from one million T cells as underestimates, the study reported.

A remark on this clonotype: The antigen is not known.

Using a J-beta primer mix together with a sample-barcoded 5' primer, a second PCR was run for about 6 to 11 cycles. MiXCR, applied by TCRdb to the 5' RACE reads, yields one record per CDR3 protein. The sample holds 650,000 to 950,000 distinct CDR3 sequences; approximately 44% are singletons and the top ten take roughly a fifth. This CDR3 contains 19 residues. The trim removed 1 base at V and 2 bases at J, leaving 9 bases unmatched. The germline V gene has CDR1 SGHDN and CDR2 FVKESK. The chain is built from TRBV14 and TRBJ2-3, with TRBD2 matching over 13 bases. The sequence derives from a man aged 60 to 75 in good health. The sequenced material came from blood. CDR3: CASSQGWTSGGSFTDTQYF. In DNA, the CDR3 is TGTGCCAGCAGCCAAGGGTGGACTAGCGGGGGATCATTCACAGATACGCAGTATTTT.